The table lists the clone carrying this TCR beta chain with many counts. This sample is part of a study of early T cells in non-severe SARS-CoV-2 infection. This CDR3 spans 13 amino acids. Germline V gene sequence: CDR1 MNHEY, CDR2 SVGEGT. V trimming: 6 bases; J trimming: 8 bases; junction bases outside the gene matches: 5. One entry per CDR3 protein, called by TCRdb with MiXCR from the 5' RACE reads. The table lists fewer than 35,000 distinct CDR3 sequences, roughly 9.3% of them singletons. The sequenced material came from whole blood. The V gene is TRBV6-2 or TRBV6-3, the J gene TRBJ2-1, with 9 positions matching TRBD1. The receptor comes from an adult who was a healthcare worker with PCR-confirmed SARS-CoV-2 infection or an uninfected control (not recorded which). The CDR3 here is CASRGQGGDEQFF. The CDR3 DNA reads as TGTGCCAGCAGGGGACAGGGAGGGGATGAGCAGTTCTTC.